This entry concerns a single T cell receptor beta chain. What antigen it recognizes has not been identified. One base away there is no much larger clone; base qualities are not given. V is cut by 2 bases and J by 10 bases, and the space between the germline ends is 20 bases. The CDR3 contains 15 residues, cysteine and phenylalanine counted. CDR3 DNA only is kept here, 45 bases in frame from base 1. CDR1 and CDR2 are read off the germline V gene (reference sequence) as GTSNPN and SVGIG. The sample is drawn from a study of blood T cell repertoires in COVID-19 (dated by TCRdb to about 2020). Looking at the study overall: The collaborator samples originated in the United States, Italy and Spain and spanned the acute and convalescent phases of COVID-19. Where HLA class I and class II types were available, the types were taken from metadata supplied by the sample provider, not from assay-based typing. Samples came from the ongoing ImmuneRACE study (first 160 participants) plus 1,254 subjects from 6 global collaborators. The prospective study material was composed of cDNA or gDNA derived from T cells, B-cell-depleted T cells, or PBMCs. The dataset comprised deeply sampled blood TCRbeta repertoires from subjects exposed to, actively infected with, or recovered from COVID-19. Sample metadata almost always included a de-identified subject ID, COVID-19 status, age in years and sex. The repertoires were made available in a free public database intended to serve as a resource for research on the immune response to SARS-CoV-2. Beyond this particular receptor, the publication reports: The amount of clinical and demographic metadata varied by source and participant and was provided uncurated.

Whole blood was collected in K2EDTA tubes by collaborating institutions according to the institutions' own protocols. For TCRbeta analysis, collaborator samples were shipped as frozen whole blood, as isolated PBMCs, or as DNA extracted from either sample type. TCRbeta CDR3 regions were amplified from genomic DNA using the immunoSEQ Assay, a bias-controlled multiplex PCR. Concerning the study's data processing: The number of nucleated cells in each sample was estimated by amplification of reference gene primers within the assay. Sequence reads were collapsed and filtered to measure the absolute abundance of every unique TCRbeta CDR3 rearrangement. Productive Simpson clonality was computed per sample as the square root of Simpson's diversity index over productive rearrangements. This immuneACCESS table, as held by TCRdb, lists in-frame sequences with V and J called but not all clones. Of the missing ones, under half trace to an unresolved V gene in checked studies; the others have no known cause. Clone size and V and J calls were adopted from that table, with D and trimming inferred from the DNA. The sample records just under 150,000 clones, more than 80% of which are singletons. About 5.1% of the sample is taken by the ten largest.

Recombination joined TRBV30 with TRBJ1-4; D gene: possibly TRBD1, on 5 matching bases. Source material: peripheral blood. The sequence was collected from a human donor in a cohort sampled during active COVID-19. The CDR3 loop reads CAWSRGGTGTGKLFF. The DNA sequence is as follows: TGTGCCTGGAGTCGGGGGGGGACCGGGACCGGAAAACTGTTTTTT. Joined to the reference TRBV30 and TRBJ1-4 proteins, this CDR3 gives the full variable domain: SQTIHQWPATLVQPVGSPLSLECTVEGTSNPNLYWYRQAAGRGLQLLFYSVGIGQISSEVPQNLSASRPQDRQFILSSKKLLLSDSGFYLCAWSRGGTGTGKLFFGSGTQLSVL.